The 4 T cell receptor beta chains in this list originate from one sample, sequenced in a study of shared clonotypes between healthy human individuals. Sequencing used immunoSEQ multiplex PCR; TCRdb keeps in-frame clones, though not all of them. The sample carries some 1,600,000 clones, 95% to 99% recorded once. Sequencing used naive CD4+ T cells sorted from blood. As for subset: CD45RA+ positively selected. The receptor source for this set is a man aged 25 to 40 in good health.

This clone appeared once. This chain connects TRBV30 to TRBJ1-5; TRBD1 matches 7 bases. Germline CDR1 GTSNPN, CDR2 SVGIG (reference sequence). The CDR3 runs 13 residues. V shed 3 bases, J shed 6 bases, and the junction held 5 bases outside the gene matches. In DNA form, the CDR3 reads TGTGCCTGGAGCGAGACAGGGACTCAGCCCCAGCATTTT. Translation: CAWSETGTQPQHF.

J is TRBJ1-2 and V is TRBV2; 9 nucleotides align to TRBD1. This CDR3 has 20 amino acids. J gave up 2 bases and V 8 bases, and 24 bases lay outside the gene matches. Germline V CDR1 and CDR2: SNHLY, FYNNEI. CDR3 loop: CASDYVGQGPQKIRNYGYTF. In DNA, the CDR3 is TGTGCCAGCGATTACGTTGGACAGGGGCCGCAAAAGATAAGAAACTATGGCTACACCTTC.

The rearrangement uses TRBV7-8 and TRBJ2-1; a possible D gene is TRBD2 (6 bases). The CDR3 totals 17 residues. Germline CDR1 is SGHVS and CDR2 is FQNEAQ. V was cut by 5 bases and J by 0 bases, with 17 bases left in between. Here the CDR3 reads CASSRTGLRTSYNEQFF. DNA for the CDR3: TGTGCCAGCAGCAGAACGGGACTCCGAACCTCCTACAATGAGCAGTTCTTC.

Note on this clone: Other DNA sequences in this sample translate to the same CDR3. This chain joins TRBV18 and TRBJ2-3, with TRBD2 identical over 10 bases. CDR1 and CDR2 (germline): KGHSH, LQKENI. The CDR3 is made up of 15 amino acids. V was pared by 2 bases and J by 3 bases, with 2 bases of the junction left unmatched. The CDR3 spells CASSPASGSTDTQYF. CDR3 sequence (DNA): TGTGCCAGCTCACCAGCTAGCGGGAGTACAGATACGCAGTATTTT.